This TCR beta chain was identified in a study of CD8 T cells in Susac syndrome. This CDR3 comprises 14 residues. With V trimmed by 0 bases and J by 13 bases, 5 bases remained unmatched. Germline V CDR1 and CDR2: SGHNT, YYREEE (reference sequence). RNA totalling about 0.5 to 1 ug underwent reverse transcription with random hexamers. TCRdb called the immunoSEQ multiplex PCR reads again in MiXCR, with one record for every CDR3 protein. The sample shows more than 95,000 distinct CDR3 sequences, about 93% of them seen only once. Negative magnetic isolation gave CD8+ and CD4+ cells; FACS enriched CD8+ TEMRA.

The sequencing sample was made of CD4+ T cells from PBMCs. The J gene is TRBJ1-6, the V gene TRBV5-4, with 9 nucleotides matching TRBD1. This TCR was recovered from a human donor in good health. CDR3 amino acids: CASSLDRGQTPLHF. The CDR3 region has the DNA TGTGCCAGCAGCTTGGACAGGGGGCAGACGCCCCTCCACTTT.